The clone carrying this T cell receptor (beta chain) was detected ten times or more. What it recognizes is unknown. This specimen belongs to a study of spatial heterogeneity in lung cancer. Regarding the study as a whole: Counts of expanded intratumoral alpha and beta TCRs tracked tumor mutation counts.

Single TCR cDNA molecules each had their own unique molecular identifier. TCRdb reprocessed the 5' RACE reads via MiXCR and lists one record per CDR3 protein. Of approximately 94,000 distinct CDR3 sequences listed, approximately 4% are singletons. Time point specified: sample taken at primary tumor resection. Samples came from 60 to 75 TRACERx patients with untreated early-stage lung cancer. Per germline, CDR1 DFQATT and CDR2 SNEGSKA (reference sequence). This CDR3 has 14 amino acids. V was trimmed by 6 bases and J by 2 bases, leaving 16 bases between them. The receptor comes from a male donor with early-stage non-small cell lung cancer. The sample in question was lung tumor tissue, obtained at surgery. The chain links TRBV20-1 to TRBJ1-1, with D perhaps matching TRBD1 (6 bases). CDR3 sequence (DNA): TGCAGTGCGCCACACAGGGAGAGCAACACTGAAGCTTTCTTT. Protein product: CSAPHRESNTEAFF.